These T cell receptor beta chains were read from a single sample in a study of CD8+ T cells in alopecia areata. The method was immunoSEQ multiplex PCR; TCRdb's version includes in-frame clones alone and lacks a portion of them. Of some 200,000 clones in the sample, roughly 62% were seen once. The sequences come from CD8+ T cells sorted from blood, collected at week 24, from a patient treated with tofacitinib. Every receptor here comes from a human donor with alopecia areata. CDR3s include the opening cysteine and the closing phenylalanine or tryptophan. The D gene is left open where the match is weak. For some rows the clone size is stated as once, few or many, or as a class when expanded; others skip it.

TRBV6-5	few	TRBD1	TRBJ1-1	CASSSPDRRNTEAFF	TGTGCCAGCAGTTCTCCGGACAGGCGGAACACTGAAGCTTTCTTT
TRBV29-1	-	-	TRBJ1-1	CSVWKDTEAFF	TGCAGCGTTTGGAAGGACACTGAAGCTTTCTTT
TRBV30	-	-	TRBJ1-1	CAWSIYGGPAFF	TGTGCCTGGAGTATATATGGGGGTCCCGCTTTCTTT
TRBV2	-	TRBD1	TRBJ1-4	CASRVEGTGGHEKLFF	TGTGCCAGCAGGGTAGAAGGGACAGGGGGCCATGAAAAACTGTTTTTT
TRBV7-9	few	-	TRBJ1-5	CASSLGGQPQHF	TGTGCCAGCAGCTTAGGGGGTCAGCCCCAGCATTTT
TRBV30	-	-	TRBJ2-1	CAWSVGSSYNEQFF	TGTGCCTGGAGTGTTGGAAGCTCCTACAATGAGCAGTTCTTC
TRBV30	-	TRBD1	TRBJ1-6	CAWGQGGNSPLHF	TGTGCCTGGGGACAGGGAGGAAATTCACCCCTCCACTTT
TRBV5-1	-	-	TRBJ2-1	CASSSDRPFYNEQFF	TGCGCCAGCAGCTCAGACAGGCCGTTCTACAATGAGCAGTTCTTC
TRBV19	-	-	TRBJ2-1	CASTLDSNNEQFF	TGTGCCAGTACGTTGGACAGTAACAATGAGCAGTTCTTC
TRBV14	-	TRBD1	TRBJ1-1	CASSQGGQENTEAFF	TGTGCCAGCAGCCAGGGGGGACAGGAGAACACTGAAGCTTTCTTT
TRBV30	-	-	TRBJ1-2	CAWSPNFQGYTF	TGTGCCTGGAGTCCAAACTTTCAGGGCTACACCTTC
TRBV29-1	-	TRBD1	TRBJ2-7	CSVEGTGGYEQYF	TGCAGCGTTGAAGGGACAGGGGGCTACGAGCAGTACTTC
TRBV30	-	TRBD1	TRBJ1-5	CAWSEGQGGQPQHF	TGTGCCTGGAGTGAAGGGCAGGGGGGTCAGCCCCAGCATTTT
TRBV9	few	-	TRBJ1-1	CASSVGDEGLNTEAFF	TGTGCCAGCAGCGTAGGCGATGAGGGATTGAACACTGAAGCTTTCTTT
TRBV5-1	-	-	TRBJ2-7	CASSLREGERNYEQYF	TGCGCCAGCAGCTTGCGTGAGGGGGAAAGGAACTACGAGCAGTACTTC
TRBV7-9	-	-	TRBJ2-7	CASSFPQGRDKGYEQYF	TGTGCCAGCAGCTTCCCCCAGGGCAGGGACAAAGGGTACGAGCAGTACTTC
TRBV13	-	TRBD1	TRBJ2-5	CASSPADRVETQYF	TGTGCCAGCAGCCCGGCAGACAGGGTTGAGACCCAGTACTTC
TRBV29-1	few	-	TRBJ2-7	CSVEPSGTYEQYF	TGCAGCGTTGAACCCTCTGGCACCTACGAGCAGTACTTC
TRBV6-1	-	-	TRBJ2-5	CASRGNLETQYF	TGTGCCAGCAGGGGAAATTTAGAGACCCAGTACTTC
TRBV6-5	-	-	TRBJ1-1	CASSYSRDTEAFF	TGTGCCAGCAGTTACTCGCGGGACACTGAAGCTTTCTTT
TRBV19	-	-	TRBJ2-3	CASSLGVASTDTQYF	TGTGCCAGTAGTCTCGGTGTTGCTAGCACAGATACGCAGTATTTT
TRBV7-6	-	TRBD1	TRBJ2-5	CASSREPGTGGAGGETQYF	TGTGCCAGCAGCCGAGAGCCCGGGACAGGGGGCGCAGGGGGCGAGACCCAGTACTTC
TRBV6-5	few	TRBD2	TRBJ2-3	CASSYSSGGAADTQYF	TGTGCCAGCAGTTACTCTAGCGGGGGGGCCGCAGATACGCAGTATTTT
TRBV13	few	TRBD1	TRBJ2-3	CASSPPGTASTDTQYF	TGTGCCAGCAGCCCCCCAGGGACAGCTAGCACAGATACGCAGTATTTT
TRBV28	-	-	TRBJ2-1	CASRLQGGPFRDEQFF	TGTGCCAGCAGACTACAGGGAGGCCCCTTCAGGGATGAGCAGTTCTTC
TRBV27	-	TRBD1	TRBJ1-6	CASRRTGGLVNSPLHF	TGTGCCAGCAGACGGACAGGGGGCCTTGTTAATTCACCCCTCCACTTT
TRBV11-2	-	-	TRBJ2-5	CASSDRQETQYF	TGTGCCAGCAGCGACCGACAAGAGACCCAGTACTTC
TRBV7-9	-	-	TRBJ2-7	CASSLSQAPYEQYF	TGTGCCAGCAGCTTAAGCCAGGCACCCTACGAGCAGTACTTC
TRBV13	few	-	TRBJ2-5	CASSLSSETQYF	TGTGCCAGCAGCTTATCCTCGGAGACCCAGTACTTC
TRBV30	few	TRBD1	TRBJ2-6	CAGEAGDRATGANVLTF	TGTGCCGGGGAAGCAGGGGACAGGGCCACTGGGGCCAACGTCCTGACTTTC
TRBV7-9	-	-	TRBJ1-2	CASSPNHRDLYGYTF	TGTGCCAGCAGCCCAAACCACAGGGATCTTTATGGCTACACCTTC
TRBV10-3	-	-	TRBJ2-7	CAISETGSGPYEQYF	TGTGCCATCAGCGAAACCGGGTCCGGGCCCTACGAGCAGTACTTC
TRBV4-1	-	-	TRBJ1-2	CASSQGYGYTF	TGCGCCAGCAGCCAAGGATATGGCTACACCTTC
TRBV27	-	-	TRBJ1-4	CASRPDTMNEKLFF	TGTGCCAGCAGACCCGACACAATGAATGAAAAACTGTTTTTT
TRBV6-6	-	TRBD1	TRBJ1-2	CASSNRTGRNYGYTF	TGTGCCAGCAGTAACAGGACAGGTCGGAACTATGGCTACACCTTC
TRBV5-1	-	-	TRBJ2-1	CASSFPGHDNEQFF	TGCGCCAGCAGCTTCCCAGGCCACGATAATGAGCAGTTCTTC
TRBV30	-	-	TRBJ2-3	CAGGSTDTQYF	TGTGCCGGGGGGTCCACAGATACGCAGTATTTT
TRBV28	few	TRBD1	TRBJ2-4	CASRNGQAVLAKNIQYF	TGTGCCAGCAGGAATGGACAGGCGGTCCTAGCCAAAAACATTCAGTACTTC
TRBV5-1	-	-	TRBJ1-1	CASSLENSEAFF	TGCGCCAGCAGCTTGGAAAACTCTGAAGCTTTCTTT
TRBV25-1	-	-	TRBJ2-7	CASSEITEGANEQYF	TGTGCCAGCAGTGAAATCACGGAGGGGGCAAACGAGCAGTACTTC
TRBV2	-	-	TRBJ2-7	CASRDRSYEQYF	TGTGCCAGCAGGGACAGATCCTACGAGCAGTACTTC
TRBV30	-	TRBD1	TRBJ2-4	CAWSRTGGTKNIQYF	TGTGCCTGGAGTCGGACAGGGGGAACCAAAAACATTCAGTACTTC
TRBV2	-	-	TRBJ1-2	CASRTTDYGYTF	TGTGCCAGCCGCACGACAGACTATGGCTACACCTTC
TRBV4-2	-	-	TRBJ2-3	CASSQETPSAGRSTDTQYF	TGTGCCAGCAGCCAAGAAACCCCTTCGGCGGGGAGAAGCACAGATACGCAGTATTTT
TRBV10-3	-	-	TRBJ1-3	CAIRTVGVPGNTIYF	TGTGCCATCAGGACCGTGGGGGTACCTGGAAACACCATATATTTT
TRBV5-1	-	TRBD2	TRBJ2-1	CASSRSTSGGTSSYNEQFF	TGCGCCAGCAGTCGCTCGACTAGCGGGGGAACAAGCTCCTACAATGAGCAGTTCTTC
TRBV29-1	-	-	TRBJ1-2	CSVIVDLNYGYTF	TGCAGCGTTATTGTAGACCTCAACTATGGCTACACCTTC
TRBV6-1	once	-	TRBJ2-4	CASSDHQRTLAKNIQYF	TGTGCCAGCAGTGACCATCAAAGGACATTAGCCAAAAACATTCAGTACTTC
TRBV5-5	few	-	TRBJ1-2	CASSLALTVHYGYTF	TGTGCCAGCAGCTTAGCGCTGACCGTACACTATGGCTACACCTTC
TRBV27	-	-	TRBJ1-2	CASSLGVGIGYTF	TGTGCCAGCAGTTTGGGAGTCGGAATCGGCTACACCTTC
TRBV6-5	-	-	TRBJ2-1	CASSEGYSLEQFF	TGTGCCAGCAGTGAAGGTTATAGCCTAGAGCAGTTCTTC
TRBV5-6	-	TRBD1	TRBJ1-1	CASSNGQDPEAFF	TGTGCCAGCAGCAATGGACAGGACCCTGAAGCTTTCTTT
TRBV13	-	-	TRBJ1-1	CASSLGQVNTEAFF	TGTGCCAGCAGCTTAGGACAGGTCAACACTGAAGCTTTCTTT
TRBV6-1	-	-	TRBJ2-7	CAQDPSAYEQYF	TGTGCTCAGGACCCGTCAGCCTACGAGCAGTACTTC
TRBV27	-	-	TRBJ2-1	CASSLVRQRADEQFF	TGTGCCAGCAGTTTAGTTAGGCAAAGGGCGGATGAGCAGTTCTTC